A single sample gave rise to the 21 T cell receptor beta chains below, sequenced in a study of T cells in Graves' hyperthyroidism and ophthalmopathy. The investigators amplified TCR beta CDR3 regions from RNA transcripts. First-round RT-PCR targeting the TCR CDR3 was performed with the HTBI primer set. One entry per CDR3 protein, called by TCRdb with MiXCR from the multiplex PCR reads. Of around 400,000 distinct CDR3 sequences in the sample, 13% to 15% were seen once. Input material: blood. The receptors here all came from a woman aged 60 to 75 with Graves' ophthalmopathy.

This clonotype was seen more than once but under ten times. The J gene is TRBJ2-1, the V gene TRBV30; D is possibly TRBD2 (6 bases). Germline V gene sequence: CDR1 GTSNPN, CDR2 SVGIG (reference sequence). The CDR3 covers 12 residues. V lost 3 bases and J 6 bases, leaving 9 bases between the germline ends. In DNA form, the CDR3 reads TGTGCCTGGAGAGAGACTAGCAATGAGCAGTTCTTC. It translates to CAWRETSNEQFF.

The chain recombines TRBV25-1 with TRBJ2-1, with D perhaps matching TRBD2 (7 bases). The CDR3 totals 15 residues. The germline gives CDR1 MGHDK, CDR2 SYGVNS. The V and J ends lost 7 bases and 9 bases respectively, with 22 bases between them. For the CDR3, the DNA is TGTGCCAGCATCCCGAGGGGGGGAGCGTTTGGTGAGCAGTTCTTC. Protein sequence: CASIPRGGAFGEQFF.

This clonotype was seen at least ten times. J is TRBJ2-1 and V is TRBV30; D perhaps matches TRBD2 (5 bases). CDR1 and CDR2 from the germline V gene are GTSNPN and SVGIG (reference sequence). Between the trimmed V and J ends, which lost 1 base and 0 bases, there was a span of 10 bases. CDR3 length equals 15 residues. The CDR3 here is CAWSAVTSSYNEQFF. The CDR3 DNA sequence: TGTGCCTGGAGTGCAGTTACTAGCTCCTACAATGAGCAGTTCTTC.

This clonotype was seen many times. The chain combines TRBV12-3 or TRBV12-4 with TRBJ2-7; tentatively, D is TRBD1 (6 bases). The length of the CDR3 is 14 residues. V gave up 5 bases and J gave up 3 bases, with 14 bases separating them. CDR3 region: CASSLPGHLYEQYF. The CDR3 DNA reads as TGTGCCAGCAGTCTCCCGGGACATCTCTACGAGCAGTACTTC.

V is TRBV28 and J is TRBJ1-3; 8 nucleotides match TRBD1. The CDR3 covers 15 residues. The junction had 3 bases not matched to a gene; V was cut back by 5 bases and J by 0 bases. The germline CDR1 and CDR2 sequences are MDHEN and SYDVKM. As DNA, the CDR3 is TGTGCCAGCAGTCGGACAGGGACCTCTGGAAACACCATATATTTT. Protein: CASSRTGTSGNTIYF.

This clonotype was picked up many times. The V gene is TRBV3-1, the J gene TRBJ2-7, with no clear D. Germline CDR1 is LGHDT and CDR2 is YNNKEL (reference sequence). The V and J ends lost 4 bases and 4 bases respectively, with 17 bases between them. The CDR3 has 15 amino acids. The CDR3 DNA reads TGTGCCAGCAGCCCCACCTGGACCCAGGCATACGAGCAGTACTTC. Its protein is CASSPTWTQAYEQYF.

J is TRBJ2-3 and V is TRBV6-2 or TRBV6-3; 15 bases agree with TRBD2. The germline gives CDR1 MNHEY, CDR2 SVGEGT. V lost 5 bases and J lost 2; bases outside the gene matches: 5. This CDR3 contains 17 residues. CDR3 residues: CASSLGLAGGYTDTQYF. CDR3 nucleotide sequence: TGTGCCAGCAGTCTCGGACTAGCGGGAGGGTACACAGATACGCAGTATTTT.

This clonotype turned up a few times. The chain is built from TRBV24-1 and TRBJ2-2, with a weak D call TRBD2 (5 bases). Germline CDR1 and CDR2: KGHDR and SFDVKD. V was cut by 5 bases and J by 1 base, with 13 bases left in between. The CDR3 totals 16 residues. CDR3 sequence reads: CATSALGLQNTGELFF. The DNA of the CDR3 is TGTGCCACCAGTGCCTTAGGACTCCAGAACACCGGGGAGCTGTTTTTT.

There are a few counts of this clonotype. The CDR3 loop reads CASRQGAISETQYF. CDR3 bases: TGTGCCAGCAGGCAGGGGGCGATTTCTGAGACCCAGTACTTC. V is TRBV6-1 and J is TRBJ2-5; 8 positions match TRBD1. The trim removed 6 bases at V and 5 bases at J, leaving 8 bases unmatched. The CDR3 has 14 amino acids. CDR1 is MNHNS, CDR2 SASEGT, per germline.

This clonotype came up many times. The chain is built from TRBV7-2 and TRBJ2-3, with TRBD1 as a possible D gene (5 bases). CDR3 length: 13 amino acids. The V end was cut by 2 bases, the J end by 5 bases, with 8 bases between. In germline, CDR1 is SGHTA, CDR2 FQGNSA. This CDR3 reads CASSLSGLDTQYF. DNA for the CDR3: TGTGCCAGCAGCTTATCAGGGCTAGATACGCAGTATTTT.

To note about this clonotype: Being one base from a much bigger clone, this may be a read error. The rearrangement links TRBV10-2 to TRBJ2-1, with D tentatively TRBD2 (6 bases). Between the trimmed V and J ends, which lost 2 bases and 10 bases, there was a span of 15 bases. This CDR3 is 14 amino acids long. Germline values: CDR1 WSHSY, CDR2 SAAADI. The CDR3 here is CASSEGGNFYEQFF. The CDR3 DNA is TGCGCCAGCAGTGAGGGAGGGAATTTCTACGAGCAGTTCTTC.

The V gene is TRBV5-1, the J gene TRBJ2-7; D is perhaps TRBD1 (7 bases). Germline values: CDR1 SGHRS, CDR2 YFSETQ. The CDR3 is 15 residues long. Between the trimmed V and J ends, which lost 0 bases and 2 bases, there was a span of 12 bases. The CDR3 loop is CASSLGGDSPYEQYF. The CDR3 DNA reads as TGCGCCAGCAGCTTGGGGGGGGACAGCCCCTACGAGCAGTACTTC.

In its sample, this clonotype was seen many times. The chain employs TRBV16 and TRBJ2-1; 7 bases align to TRBD2. Trimming removed 0 bases from V and 7 bases from J; junction bases left unmatched: 6. The CDR3 is 15 amino acids. Germline CDR1 is KGHSY and CDR2 is FQNENV. CDR3 region: CASSQSRTSGNEQFF. CDR3 DNA sequence: TGTGCCAGCAGCCAATCGAGGACTAGTGGTAATGAGCAGTTCTTC.

This chain joins TRBV19 and TRBJ1-1, with D perhaps matching TRBD1 (5 bases). V was pared by 5 bases and J by 2 bases, with 12 bases between. Germline V gene lookup returns CDR1 LNHDA and CDR2 SQIVND (reference sequence). The CDR3 contains 14 residues. The CDR3 DNA is TGTGCCAGTAGTCGAAGCCAGGGTAACACTGAAGCTTTCTTT. Its translation: CASSRSQGNTEAFF.

This clonotype was seen at least ten times. The rearrangement uses TRBV12-3 or TRBV12-4 and TRBJ1-5, with 7 bases aligning to TRBD1. V lost 6 bases and J lost 6; bases outside the gene matches: 2. The CDR3 extends over 12 amino acids. The CDR3: CASRQGIQPQHF. The CDR3 bases are TGTGCCAGCAGACAGGGGATTCAGCCCCAGCATTTT.

This rearrangement joins TRBV29-1 to TRBJ2-1; D may be TRBD1 or TRBD2 (7 bases each). CDR1 and CDR2 from the germline V gene are SQVTM and ANQGSEA. The CDR3 is 15 residues long. V lost 3 bases and J 6 bases, leaving 18 bases between the germline ends. The CDR3 here is CSVDTGSGGGNEQFF. CDR3 nucleotide sequence: TGCAGCGTTGATACTGGTTCAGGGGGGGGCAATGAGCAGTTCTTC.

A single count supports this clonotype. This could be a read error, since a much larger clone is one nucleotide away. The rearrangement links TRBV20-1 to TRBJ2-3, with D hard to call. Per germline, CDR1 DFQATT and CDR2 SNEGSKA (reference sequence). This CDR3 comprises 14 residues. V shed 4 bases and J shed 4 bases, with 15 bases lying between them. The CDR3 bases are TGCAGTGCTATAACCGTGAGTCTGGCAGATACGCAGTATTTT. Translation: CSAITVSLADTQYF.

Many counts were recorded for this clonotype. The CDR3 DNA sequence: TGCAGTGCTAGAACTGCGCTCCGTGGGGGGACAGGGGGCGTCGGGGACACTGAAGCTTTCTTT. Translation gives CSARTALRGGTGGVGDTEAFF. J is TRBJ1-1 and V is TRBV20-1; 12 bases are shared with TRBD1. The V and J ends lost 2 bases and 3 bases, in that order; junction bases with no gene match: 22. The CDR3 runs 21 residues. CDR1 and CDR2 from the germline V gene are DFQATT and SNEGSKA (reference sequence).

V gene TRBV7-9 combines with J gene TRBJ2-1; maybe TRBD2 (5 bases). Germline values: CDR1 SEHNR, CDR2 FQNEAQ (reference sequence). Trimming shortened V by 6 bases and J by 6 bases, and 9 bases separated the two germline ends. The CDR3 has 12 residues. This chain's CDR3 is CASRGGGNEQFF. CDR3 in DNA: TGTGCCAGCAGGGGCGGAGGCAATGAGCAGTTCTTC. The full variable domain, in which reference TRBV7-9 and TRBJ2-1 provide the parts outside the CDR3, is DTGVSQNPRHKITKRGQNVTFRCDPISEHNRLYWYRQTLGQGPEFLTYFQNEAQLEKSRLLSDRFSAERPKGSFSTLEIQRTEQGDSAMYLCASRGGGNEQFFGPGTRLTVL.

This clonotype was recorded at least ten times. The chain joins TRBV6-6 to TRBJ1-2; a weak D match, TRBD1 (6 bases). Trimming took off 0 bases at V and 4 bases at J, with 18 bases between the two ends. This CDR3 is 17 amino acids long. Germline lookup yields CDR1 MNHNY and CDR2 SVGAGI (reference sequence). The DNA of the CDR3 is TGTGCCAGCAGTTACTCGCCTACAGGGAGGGGATTCTATGGCTACACCTTC. Its translation is CASSYSPTGRGFYGYTF.

This clonotype was observed at least ten times. The CDR3 nucleotides read TGTGCCAGCGGGGCGGCCCCCGGTGAGCAGTTCTTC. Protein: CASGAAPGEQFF. The chain couples TRBV2 to TRBJ2-1; TRBD1 might be the D (5 bases). The CDR3 loop spans 12 amino acids. Deletions cut 8 bases from V and 9 bases from J, with 14 bases between. CDR1 and CDR2 (germline): SNHLY, FYNNEI.